This note documents a single T cell receptor (beta chain) sequence. The antigen is undetermined. The ends were cut back, 0 bases at V and 6 bases at J, with 15 bases in the middle. The germline V gene encodes CDR1 SGDLS and CDR2 YYNGEE. This CDR3 contains 15 residues. These data belong to a study of persistence of HIV-infected CD4 T cells. Study results and limitations: CMV- and Gag-responding cells had lower TCRbeta richness than CD3/CD28-responding cells.

Cells were stimulated nonspecifically with anti-CD3/anti-CD28 magnetic beads. Sorting of responding CD4+ T cells relied on upregulated CD40 ligand together with CD69. Sequencing used immunoSEQ version 4 in survey mode. Clones were read by immunoSEQ multiplex PCR, and TCRdb kept only the in-frame ones, dropping some. Of about 43,000 clones in the sample, around 92% were seen once. The material sequenced was CD4+ T cells sorted from PBMCs after approximately 19-hour stimulation, taken from a patient who received antiretroviral therapy. This clonotype was sampled from an adult man with HIV who was CMV-seropositive. This rearrangement joins TRBV9 to TRBJ1-1, with D possibly TRBD1 on 5 matching bases. Here the CDR3 DNA reads TGTGCCAGCAGCGTAGTGGCTGCCGGAGGGGCTGAAGCTTTCTTT. As protein: CASSVVAAGGAEAFF.